Described below is a single T cell receptor (beta chain) sequence and its context. Per the original data handling: Reference gene primers were amplified, and this amplification served to estimate nucleated cell counts. Repertoires were generated with immunoSEQ multiplex PCR, while TCRdb's copy carries only in-frame clones and drops some. V and J calls and clone size are given by that table; D and trimming were obtained from the DNA. The sample holds approximately 52,000 clones, about 85% seen once. This record comes from a study of blood T cell repertoires in COVID-19. Study overall: Collection of acute and convalescent COVID-19 samples took place in the United States, Italy and Spain. PBMCs, B-cell-depleted T cells, or T cells were the source of the cDNA or gDNA that made up the material.

Sequenced: peripheral blood. This receptor was identified in a human donor in a cohort sampled during active COVID-19.

CDR3 in amino acids: CASSPTGNQPQHF. CDR3 in DNA: TGTGCCAGCTCACCCACAGGTAATCAGCCCCAGCATTTT. V gene TRBV18 combines with J gene TRBJ1-5, with a weak D call TRBD1 (5 bases). Germline V gives CDR1 KGHSH, CDR2 LQKENI. V lost 3 bases and J lost 4, with 7 bases in between. The CDR3 is 13 residues long.